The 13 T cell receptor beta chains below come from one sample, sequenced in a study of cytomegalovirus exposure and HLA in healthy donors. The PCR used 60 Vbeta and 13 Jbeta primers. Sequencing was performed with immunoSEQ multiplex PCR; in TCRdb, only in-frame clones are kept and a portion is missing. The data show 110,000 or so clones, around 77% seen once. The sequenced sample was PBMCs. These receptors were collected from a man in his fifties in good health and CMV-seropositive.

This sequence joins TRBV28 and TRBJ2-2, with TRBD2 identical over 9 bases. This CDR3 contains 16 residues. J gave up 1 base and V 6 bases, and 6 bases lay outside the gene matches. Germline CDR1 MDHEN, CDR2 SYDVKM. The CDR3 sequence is CASRPQTSGNTGELFF. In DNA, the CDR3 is TGTGCCAGCAGACCCCAGACTAGCGGGAACACCGGGGAGCTGTTTTTT.

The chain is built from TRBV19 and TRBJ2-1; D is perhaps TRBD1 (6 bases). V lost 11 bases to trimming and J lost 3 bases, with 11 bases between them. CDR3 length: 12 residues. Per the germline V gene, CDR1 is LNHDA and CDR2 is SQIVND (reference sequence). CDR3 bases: TGTGCCTCCCAGGGGAACTACAATGAGCAGTTCTTC. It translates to CASQGNYNEQFF.

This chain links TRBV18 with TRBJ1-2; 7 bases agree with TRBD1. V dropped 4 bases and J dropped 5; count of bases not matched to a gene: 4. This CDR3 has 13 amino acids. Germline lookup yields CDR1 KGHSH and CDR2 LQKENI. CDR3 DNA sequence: TGTGCCAGCTCACACGGGACAGATTATGGCTACACCTTC. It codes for CASSHGTDYGYTF.

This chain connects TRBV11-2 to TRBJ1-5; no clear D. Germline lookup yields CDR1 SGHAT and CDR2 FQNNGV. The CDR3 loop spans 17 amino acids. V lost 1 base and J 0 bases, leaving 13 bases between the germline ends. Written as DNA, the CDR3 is TGTGCCAGCAGCTTAGTAGGGCGGAGGAGTAGCAATCAGCCCCAGCATTTT. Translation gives CASSLVGRRSSNQPQHF.

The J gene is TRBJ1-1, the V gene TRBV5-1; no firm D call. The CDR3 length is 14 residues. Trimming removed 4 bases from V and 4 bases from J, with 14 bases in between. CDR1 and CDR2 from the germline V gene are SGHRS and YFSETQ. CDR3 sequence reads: CASSPSQAGTEAFF. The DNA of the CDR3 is TGCGCCAGCAGCCCGTCGCAGGCGGGCACTGAAGCTTTCTTT. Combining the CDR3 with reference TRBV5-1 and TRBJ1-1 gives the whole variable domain KAGVTQTPRYLIKTRGQQVTLSCSPISGHRSVSWYQQTPGQGLQFLFEYFSETQRNKGNFPGRFSGRQFSNSRSEMNVSTLELGDSALYLCASSPSQAGTEAFFGQGTRLTVV.

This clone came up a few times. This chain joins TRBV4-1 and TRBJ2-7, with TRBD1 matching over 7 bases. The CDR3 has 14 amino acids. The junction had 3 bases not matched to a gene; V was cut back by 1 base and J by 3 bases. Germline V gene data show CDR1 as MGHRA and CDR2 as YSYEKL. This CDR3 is CASSQVTGDYEQYF. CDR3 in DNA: TGCGCCAGCAGCCAAGTTACAGGGGACTACGAGCAGTACTTC.

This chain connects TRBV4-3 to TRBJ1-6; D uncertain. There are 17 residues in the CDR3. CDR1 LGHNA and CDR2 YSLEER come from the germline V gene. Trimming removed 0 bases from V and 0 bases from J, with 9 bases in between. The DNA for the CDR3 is TGCGCCAGCAGCCAAGATAGCGGCAGCTCCTATAATTCACCCCTCCACTTT. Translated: CASSQDSGSSYNSPLHF.

The CDR3 DNA follows: TGCAGTGCAGTGGAGAATGAGCAGTTCTTC. Its translation is CSAVENEQFF. V and J are TRBV20-1 and TRBJ2-1, with D hard to call. The germline CDR1 and CDR2 sequences are DFQATT and SNEGSKA (reference sequence). This CDR3 has 10 amino acids. V shed 6 bases and J shed 7 bases, with 7 bases lying between them.

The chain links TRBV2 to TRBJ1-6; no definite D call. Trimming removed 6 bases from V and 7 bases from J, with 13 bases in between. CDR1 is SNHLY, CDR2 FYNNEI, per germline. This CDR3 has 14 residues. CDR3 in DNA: TGTGCCAGCAGGGCCGGGTTCGTAAATTCACCCCTCCACTTT. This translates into CASRAGFVNSPLHF.

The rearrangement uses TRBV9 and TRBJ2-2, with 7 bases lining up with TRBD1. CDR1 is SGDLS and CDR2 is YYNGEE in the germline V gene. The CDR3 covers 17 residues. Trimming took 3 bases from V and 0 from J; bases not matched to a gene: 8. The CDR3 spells CASSAFRGQANTGELFF. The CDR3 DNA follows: TGTGCCAGCAGCGCTTTCCGTGGACAGGCGAACACCGGGGAGCTGTTTTTT.

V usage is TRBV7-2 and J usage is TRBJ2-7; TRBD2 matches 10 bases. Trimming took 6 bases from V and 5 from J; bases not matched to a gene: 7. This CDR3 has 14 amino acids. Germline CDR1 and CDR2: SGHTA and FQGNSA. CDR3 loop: CASRRGLAINEQYF. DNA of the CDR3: TGTGCCAGCAGAAGGGGACTAGCGATCAACGAGCAGTACTTC.

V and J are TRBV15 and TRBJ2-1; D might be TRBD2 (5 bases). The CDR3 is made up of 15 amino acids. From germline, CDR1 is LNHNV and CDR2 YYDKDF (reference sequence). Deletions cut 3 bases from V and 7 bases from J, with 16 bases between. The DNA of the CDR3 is TGTGCCACCAGCAGTCCTCCCGGAGGTTTGAATGAGCAGTTCTTC. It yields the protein CATSSPPGGLNEQFF.

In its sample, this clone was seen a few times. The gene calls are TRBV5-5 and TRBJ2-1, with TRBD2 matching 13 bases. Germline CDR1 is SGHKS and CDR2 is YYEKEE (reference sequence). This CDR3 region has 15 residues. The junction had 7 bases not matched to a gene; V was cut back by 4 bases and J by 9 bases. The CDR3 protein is CASSRGLAGESEQFF. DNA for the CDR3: TGTGCCAGCAGCCGAGGACTAGCGGGAGAGTCTGAGCAGTTCTTC.